This entry is about one T cell receptor (beta chain). Its antigen is as yet unknown. The data originate from a study of T cell responses to AZD1222 COVID-19 vaccine. Study-wide points: Donors were mostly white British, more females; clonal diversity possibly underestimated. Spike-specific TCR depth and breadth grew after two AZD1222 doses. AZD1222 recipients seropositive at baseline numbered only six.

Trimming removed 7 bases at V and 2 bases at J, with 9 bases between. CDR3 size: 13 residues. The germline V gene encodes CDR1 LGHDT and CDR2 YNNKEL (reference sequence). Only in-frame clones appear in the TCRdb table, and some are missing; sequencing was by immunoSEQ multiplex PCR. The sample includes about 140,000 clones, 92% of them seen just once. The sample was peripheral blood, taken 28 days after the second AZD1222 dose. The genes are TRBV3-1 (or the pseudogene TRBV3-2) and TRBJ1-3; D is perhaps TRBD1 (6 bases). The sequence was obtained from an adult who received the AZD1222 COVID-19 vaccine. The CDR3 DNA reads as TGTGCCAGCAAACAGGGAGCTGGAAACACCATATATTTT. It translates to CASKQGAGNTIYF.